This TCR beta chain stems from a study of shared clonotypes between healthy human individuals. The germline gives CDR1 MGHRA, CDR2 YSYEKL. CDR3 length: 20 amino acids. J lost 6 bases, V lost 0 bases, and 17 bases had no gene match. The repertoire was sequenced with immunoSEQ multiplex PCR; TCRdb's copy has only in-frame clones and lacks some. The table has about 490,000 clones, 70% to 85% seen once. Sequenced: PBMCs. V usage is TRBV4-1 and J usage is TRBJ2-7; TRBD2 agrees at 13 bases. The sequence came from a woman in her forties in good health. Some clones in this sample may be carry-over from other donors' samples. Written as DNA, the CDR3 is TGCGCCAGCAGCCAAGATGCTTTGCCACTAGCGGGAGGGCCCAGGGGCGAGCAGTACTTC. Translated, it gives CASSQDALPLAGGPRGEQYF.